Shown below are 10 T cell receptor beta chains from a single sample sequenced in a study of shared clonotypes between healthy human individuals. TCRdb's table, derived via immunoSEQ multiplex PCR, lists solely in-frame clones and lacks some. The sample has about 960,000 clones, 76% seen once. The sequenced sample consisted of memory CD4+ T cells sorted from blood. Described subset: CD45RA-negative fraction. These receptors originate from a man younger than 30 in good health.

The chain couples TRBV11-3 to TRBJ2-3; 9 positions agree with TRBD1. The CDR3 sequence is 16 residues long. Trimming at V came to 5 bases and at J to 0 bases, leaving 6 bases not matched to a gene. CDR1 and CDR2 from the germline V gene are SGHNT and YENEEA. Here the CDR3 reads CASSQDRGVSTDTQYF. CDR3 DNA sequence: TGTGCCAGCAGCCAGGACAGGGGAGTTAGCACAGATACGCAGTATTTT. Variable domain in full (rest from reference TRBV11-3 and TRBJ2-3): EAGVVQSPRYKIIEKKQPVAFWCNPISGHNTLYWYLQNLGQGPELLIRYENEEAVDDSQLPKDRFSAERLKGVDSTLKIQPAELGDSAVYLCASSQDRGVSTDTQYFGPGTRLTVL.

J is TRBJ2-1 and V is TRBV5-1; TRBD2 matches 9 bases. The germline gives CDR1 SGHRS, CDR2 YFSETQ. Trimming cost V 6 bases and J 0 bases; bases outside gene matches: 10. The CDR3 sequence is 17 residues long. In DNA, the CDR3 is TGCGCCAGCACCTTAGGGTTTAGCGGGAGCTCCTACAATGAGCAGTTCTTC. Residues: CASTLGFSGSSYNEQFF.

The CDR3 loop reads CASSPGHSRDEQYF. DNA of the CDR3: TGTGCCAGCAGCCCAGGACATTCGCGCGACGAGCAGTACTTC. The chain has TRBV7-9 and TRBJ2-7, with a weak D call TRBD1 (5 bases). Trimming removed 5 bases from V and 5 bases from J, with 16 bases in between. Germline CDR1 reads SEHNR; CDR2 reads FQNEAQ (reference sequence). The CDR3 is made up of 14 amino acids.

The genes are TRBV7-2 and TRBJ2-1, with no clear D. V lost 4 bases and J 3 bases, leaving 13 bases between the germline ends. There are 15 residues in the CDR3. CDR1 and CDR2 (germline): SGHTA, FQGNSA. CDR3 nucleotides: TGTGCCAGCAGCTCCCCTTTTGCCATCTACAATGAGCAGTTCTTC. Translated: CASSSPFAIYNEQFF.

A remark on this clone: Other nucleotide sequences in the sample specify the same CDR3. This sequence joins TRBV7-2 and TRBJ2-3, with D hard to call. Germline CDR1 is SGHTA and CDR2 is FQGNSA. The V gene lost 5 bases and the J gene lost 5 bases, with 8 bases spanning the gap. The CDR3 consists of 12 residues. The CDR3 nucleotides read TGTGCCAGCAGCCGGACCGGAGATACGCAGTATTTT. Its translation: CASSRTGDTQYF.

Comment on this clone: One end of the junction varies from germline; a read error may be responsible. The V call is TRBV6-1, the J call TRBJ2-1; 10 nucleotides agree with TRBD2. This CDR3 is built from 16 residues. From germline, CDR1 is MNHNS and CDR2 SASEGT. CDR3 nucleotide sequence: TGTGCCAGCAGCGAAGGTAGCGGGGGGCCATACAATGAGCAGTTCTTC. It codes for CASSEGSGGPYNEQFF.

The chain joins TRBV4-2 to TRBJ2-7; D is possibly TRBD2 (7 bases). Germline assignment: CDR1 LGHNA and CDR2 YNFKEQ. The CDR3 covers 14 residues. The V end was cut by 2 bases, the J end by 3 bases, with 11 bases between. The CDR3: CASSQRGGSYEQYF. The CDR3 DNA reads TGTGCCAGCAGCCAAAGGGGGGGGAGCTACGAGCAGTACTTC.

V is TRBV5-4 and J is TRBJ2-7; 8 bases fit TRBD1. Germline CDR1 SGHNT, CDR2 YYREEE (reference sequence). The length of the CDR3 is 15 residues. The V gene end was trimmed by 4 bases and the J gene end by 5 bases; junction bases not matched to a gene: 11. CDR3 nucleotide sequence: TGTGCCAGCAGCCCAGGGACAGGAAGGGTTGACGAGCAGTACTTC. Translation gives CASSPGTGRVDEQYF.

This chain uses TRBV10-3 with TRBJ2-7; D gene unclear. This CDR3 spans 12 amino acids. The germline CDR1 and CDR2 sequences are ENHRY and SYGVKD. Trimming cost V 6 bases and J 1 base, with 7 bases left between them. The CDR3 loop is CAISSQSYEQYF. The CDR3 DNA sequence: TGTGCCATCAGCTCACAGTCCTACGAGCAGTACTTC.

The rearrangement links TRBV4-1 to TRBJ1-2; D gene unclear. V shed 2 bases and J shed 4 bases, with 17 bases lying between them. CDR1 and CDR2 (germline): MGHRA, YSYEKL. CDR3 length equals 16 residues. The CDR3 sequence is CASSQWVASLTYGYTF. In DNA, the CDR3 is TGCGCCAGCAGCCAATGGGTAGCGTCTTTGACCTATGGCTACACCTTC.